Below, 26 T cell receptor beta chains from the same sample are listed, as sequenced in a study of molecular identifiers for immune sequencing clone quantification. Via MiXCR, TCRdb re-called the PCR reads, giving one row per CDR3 protein. The table includes about 97,000 distinct CDR3 sequences, 35% detected once. Sequenced: naive CD8+ T cells from blood, with Jurkat cell RNA spiked in. This sample's subset: FACS-sorted CD8+CD4-CCR7+CD45RA+ naive T cells. The receptors shown here come from a human donor in good health. Some libraries in this study had Jurkat cell RNA spiked in.

Here the CDR3 reads CASSLGRRAEAFF. The CDR3 coding sequence is TGTGCCAGCAGTTTAGGGCGCAGGGCTGAAGCTTTCTTT. V is TRBV28 and J is TRBJ1-1; perhaps TRBD1 as D (5 bases). CDR1 is MDHEN and CDR2 is SYDVKM in the germline V gene. The ends were cut back, 2 bases at V and 6 bases at J, with 10 bases in the middle. CDR3 length equals 13 residues.

This clonotype was seen repeatedly, ten times or more. The CDR3 protein is CASSELAMNYNEQFF. The DNA for the CDR3 is TGTGCCAGCAGTGAACTAGCTATGAACTACAATGAGCAGTTCTTC. The chain recombines TRBV6-4 with TRBJ2-1, with D perhaps TRBD2 (6 bases). The V end was cut by 3 bases, the J end by 3 bases, with 12 bases between. CDR1 and CDR2 from the germline V gene are MRHNA and SNTAGT. The CDR3 is 15 amino acids.

The chain uses TRBV28 and TRBJ1-1, with unresolved D. The CDR3 is made up of 15 amino acids. Germline V gene data show CDR1 as MDHEN and CDR2 as SYDVKM. The ends were cut back, 8 bases at V and 0 bases at J, with 16 bases in the middle. CDR3 residues: CASHRGWLMNTEAFF. For the CDR3, the DNA is TGTGCCAGCCACCGGGGATGGTTAATGAACACTGAAGCTTTCTTT.

As regards this clonotype: The CDR3 carries no conserved terminal phenylalanine or tryptophan, so it likely arises from a read error. The rearrangement links TRBV5-1 to TRBJ2-5; D unclear. V lost 0 bases and J 5 bases, leaving 2 bases between the germline ends. The CDR3 covers 11 residues. Germline V lookup: CDR1 SGHRS, CDR2 YFSETQ. The chain's CDR3 is CASSLEETQYL. The DNA for the CDR3 is TGCGCCAGCAGCTTGGAGGAGACCCAGTACCTC.

The rearrangement links TRBV28 to TRBJ2-3; TRBD1 or TRBD2 may be the D gene (5 bases each). With 8 bases removed from V and 4 bases from J, the gap between germline ends came to 19 bases. Germline CDR1 MDHEN, CDR2 SYDVKM. The length of the CDR3 is 15 residues. CDR3 region: CASLDLGETPDTQYF. In DNA form, the CDR3 reads TGTGCCAGCCTCGATTTGGGGGAGACCCCAGATACGCAGTATTTT.

V is TRBV27 and J is TRBJ2-7, with 11 bases that match TRBD2. Germline V CDR1 and CDR2: MNHEY, SMNVEV (reference sequence). With 5 bases clipped from V and 6 bases from J, the junction kept 6 bases outside the gene matches. The CDR3 is 14 residues long. CDR3 amino acids: CASSILAGVAEQYF. In nucleotides, the CDR3 is TGTGCCAGCAGTATACTAGCGGGAGTCGCCGAGCAGTACTTC.

The rearrangement links TRBV7-9 to TRBJ2-7; the match to TRBD2 covers 10 bases. This CDR3 is built from 15 residues. The J segment lost 4 bases and the V segment lost 1 base, leaving 4 bases of the junction unmatched. Germline V gives CDR1 SEHNR, CDR2 FQNEAQ (reference sequence). The CDR3 nucleotides are TGTGCCAGCAGCTTAGGACCTAGCGGGAGATACGAGCAGTACTTC. Translating gives CASSLGPSGRYEQYF.

This clonotype was observed a handful of times. The chain has TRBV4-3 and TRBJ2-3, with a possible D match to TRBD1 (6 bases). The V end was cut by 6 bases, the J end by 0 bases, with 19 bases between. Germline V gene sequence: CDR1 LGHNA, CDR2 YSLEER. CDR3 size: 17 residues. The CDR3 DNA follows: TGCGCCAGCAGTGGAGCCTTGCGAGGGGGTAGCACAGATACGCAGTATTTT. Protein: CASSGALRGGSTDTQYF.

Worth noting for this clonotype: At one of its ends the junction is not consistent with the germline gene, which may arise from a read error. The rearrangement joins TRBV7-6 to TRBJ2-7; D gene ambiguous. Germline loops: CDR1 SGHVS, CDR2 FNYEAQ. This CDR3 is built from 12 residues. The CDR3 nucleotides read TGTGCCAGCAGCCTTGACGGATACGAGCCGTACTTC. This gives the protein CASSLDGYEPYF.

V and J are TRBV30 and TRBJ2-5; 13 bases are a match to TRBD2. The CDR3 totals 15 residues. Germline trimming cut 0 bases from V and 2 bases from J; bases unmatched to any gene: 0. Germline values: CDR1 GTSNPN, CDR2 SVGIG (reference sequence). The chain's CDR3 is CAWSVGLAGQETQYF. The DNA of the CDR3 is TGTGCCTGGAGTGTGGGACTAGCGGGACAAGAGACCCAGTACTTC.

The V gene is TRBV20-1, the J gene TRBJ1-1; 7 nucleotides match TRBD1. Per the germline V gene, CDR1 is DFQATT and CDR2 is SNEGSKA (reference sequence). The junction had 5 bases not matched to a gene; V was cut back by 3 bases and J by 1 base. The CDR3 has 14 amino acids. The CDR3 DNA reads TGCAGTGCTAGTCCCGGGACAGCGAACACTGAAGCTTTCTTT. Translation: CSASPGTANTEAFF.

On this clonotype: A read error may produce the germline difference seen at one junction end. The rearrangement joins TRBV7-9 to TRBJ2-6; 7 bases are a match to TRBD1. The germline gives CDR1 SEHNR, CDR2 FQNEAQ (reference sequence). The CDR3 has 17 residues. CDR3: CASSPRDRISGANVPTF. In DNA, the CDR3 is TGTGCCAGCAGCCCCCGGGACAGAATCTCTGGGGCCAACGTCCCGACTTTC.

This chain uses TRBV25-1 with TRBJ1-1; no clear D gene. The germline V and J ends were trimmed by 4 bases and 11 bases, with 14 bases remaining between them. Per germline, CDR1 MGHDK and CDR2 SYGVNS. This CDR3 has 12 amino acids. The CDR3 reads CASSAPGGSAFF. The CDR3 DNA sequence: TGTGCCAGCAGTGCGCCCGGAGGGAGTGCTTTCTTT.

This clonotype has only a few counts. This chain uses TRBV9 with TRBJ2-3; either TRBD1 or TRBD2 may supply D (5 bases each). CDR3 size: 17 residues. Germline CDR1 reads SGDLS; CDR2 reads YYNGEE. V lost 3 bases, J lost 2 bases, and 19 bases lay in between. The CDR3 DNA reads TGTGCCAGCAGCGATAATCCGGGACCTACCCTCACAGATACGCAGTATTTT. Translating gives CASSDNPGPTLTDTQYF.

The chain couples TRBV27 to TRBJ1-5; D is perhaps TRBD1 (5 bases). The length of the CDR3 is 13 residues. With 8 bases removed from V and 0 bases from J, the gap between germline ends came to 8 bases. The germline gives CDR1 MNHEY, CDR2 SMNVEV (reference sequence). The CDR3 nucleotides read TGTGCCAGCTGGGACCTTAGCAATCAGCCCCAGCATTTT. Translation gives CASWDLSNQPQHF.

This clonotype was seen only a few times. The chain has TRBV4-3 and TRBJ2-6, with 14 bases aligning to TRBD2. This CDR3 is built from 20 residues. Trimming took 3 bases from V and 0 from J; bases not matched to a gene: 7. In germline, CDR1 is LGHNA, CDR2 YSLEER. Here the CDR3 reads CASSHSGLAGVHSGANVLTF. The DNA of the CDR3 is TGCGCCAGCAGCCACTCGGGACTAGCGGGAGTCCACTCTGGGGCCAACGTCCTGACTTTC.

This clonotype was seen many times. This chain joins TRBV28 and TRBJ1-5; 7 positions match TRBD1. CDR1 MDHEN and CDR2 SYDVKM come from the germline V gene. V was clipped by 6 bases and J by 16 bases; unmatched bases: 15. The CDR3 runs to 13 residues. CDR3 region: CASSWGFEGQPHF. CDR3 sequence (DNA): TGTGCCAGCAGCTGGGGCTTTGAGGGACAGCCCCATTTT.

This chain's CDR3 is CASSQGHSYEQYF. The DNA of the CDR3 is TGTGCCAGCTCGCAGGGACACTCCTACGAGCAGTACTTC. The chain has TRBV6-2 or TRBV6-3 and TRBJ2-7; maybe TRBD1 (6 bases). The CDR3 sequence is 13 residues long. Germline V CDR1 and CDR2: MNHEY, SVGEGT. Trimming stripped 8 bases from V and 0 bases from J, with 11 bases between.

The chain is built from TRBV5-6 and TRBJ1-1; TRBD1 matches 7 bases. In germline, CDR1 is SGHDT, CDR2 YYEEEE. The trim removed 3 bases at V and 0 bases at J, leaving 11 bases unmatched. This CDR3 is built from 17 residues. The CDR3 here is CASSSPGGGVLNTEAFF. The DNA of the CDR3 is TGTGCCAGCAGCTCACCAGGGGGGGGGGTTTTGAACACTGAAGCTTTCTTT.

To note about this clonotype: A junction boundary mismatches the germline segment, possibly from a read error. The chain couples TRBV4-2 to TRBJ2-1; unclear D gene. Germline CDR1 reads LGHNA; CDR2 reads YNFKEQ. The CDR3 is 12 residues long. The chain's CDR3 is CASSPSYNEQSF. As DNA, the CDR3 is TGTGCCAGCAGCCCGAGTTACAATGAGCAGTCCTTC.

This clonotype turned up a few times. The chain is built from TRBV2 and TRBJ2-3; maybe TRBD1 (5 bases). The CDR3 length is 16 residues. From germline, CDR1 is SNHLY and CDR2 FYNNEI. Trimming cost V 0 bases and J 9 bases, with 19 bases left between them. The CDR3 is CASSEAEARVLSTQYF. The CDR3 coding sequence is TGTGCCAGCAGTGAAGCCGAAGCCAGGGTCCTGAGCACGCAGTATTTT.

In this sample, this clonotype turned up once. The final CDR3 position lacks the conserved phenylalanine or tryptophan, pointing to a likely read error. The CDR3 loop reads CASSQDMGYEQYY. The CDR3 nucleotides are TGCGCCAGCAGCCAAGATATGGGATACGAGCAGTACTAC. V gene TRBV4-1 combines with J gene TRBJ2-7; no definite D call. CDR3 size: 13 residues. Trimming shortened V by 0 bases and J by 4 bases, and 7 bases separated the two germline ends. CDR1 is MGHRA and CDR2 is YSYEKL in the germline V gene.

As concerns this clonotype: Being one base from a much bigger clone, this may be a read error. CDR3 protein: CTSSQDARGGAFF. CDR3 in DNA: TGTACCAGCAGCCAAGATGCGCGGGGGGGGGCTTTCTTT. The rearrangement joins TRBV14 to TRBJ1-1; D might be TRBD1 (5 bases). Germline V CDR1 and CDR2: SGHDN, FVKESK. The length of the CDR3 is 13 residues.

In regard to this clonotype: Being one base from a much bigger clone, this may be a read error. The gene calls are TRBV2 and TRBJ1-5; the D is unclear. From germline, CDR1 is SNHLY and CDR2 FYNNEI. This CDR3 has 15 residues. The CDR3, as DNA: TGTGCCAGCAGTGGCGGGCCAACTAGCAATCAGCCCCGGCATTTT. This translates into CASSGGPTSNQPRHF.

For this clonotype: A read error may be the cause here, since a much bigger clone is one base away. The V and J genes are TRBV7-8 and TRBJ2-7; D is ambiguous. Germline V lookup: CDR1 SGHVS, CDR2 FQNEAQ. The CDR3 is 13 residues long. Between the trimmed V and J ends, which lost 3 bases and 4 bases, there was a span of 10 bases. The DNA of the CDR3 is TGTGCCAGCAGCTTCTTTCCCGCGTACGAGCAGTACTTC. It codes for CASSFFPAYEQYF.

The table lists this clonotype with a few counts. This rearrangement joins TRBV11-2 to TRBJ1-4; no firm D call. The CDR3 length is 15 residues. The V and J ends lost 5 bases and 5 bases respectively, with 15 bases between them. Germline loops: CDR1 SGHAT, CDR2 FQNNGV. Here the CDR3 DNA reads TGTGCCAGCAGCCGGGCCGGCGGCCCGAATGAAAAACTGTTTTTT. This encodes CASSRAGGPNEKLFF.